The 17 T cell receptor beta chains listed next were all sequenced from one sample in a study of blood T cell repertoires in COVID-19. This table comes from immunoSEQ multiplex PCR, and its TCRdb copy is limited to in-frame clones, with some not included. The table has 160,000 or so clones, 65% to 90% seen once; the top ten hold around a tenth. What was sequenced was peripheral blood. The receptors stem from a woman aged 45-65 years with acute or convalescent COVID-19.

The CDR3 region has the DNA TGCGCCAGCAGCCAAAGCGGGACGGCTTATGGCTACACCTTC. It specifies CASSQSGTAYGYTF. The genes are TRBV5-1 and TRBJ1-2; possible D gene TRBD1, 5 bases. From germline, CDR1 is SGHRS and CDR2 YFSETQ. The CDR3 totals 14 residues. With 4 bases removed from V and 5 bases from J, the gap between germline ends came to 15 bases.

This chain uses TRBV6-1 with TRBJ1-1; TRBD1 matches at 7 bases. CDR1 is MNHNS, CDR2 SASEGT, per germline. Trimming took 6 bases from V and 4 from J; bases not matched to a gene: 5. The CDR3 sequence is 13 residues long. CDR3 sequence (DNA): TGTGCCAGCAGACCGACAGGGACCACTGAAGCTTTCTTT. Amino acid sequence: CASRPTGTTEAFF.

This chain joins TRBV24-1 and TRBJ2-5; 16 bases match TRBD2. Germline V lookup: CDR1 KGHDR, CDR2 SFDVKD. The CDR3 is made up of 18 amino acids. Trimming at V came to 7 bases and at J to 5 bases, leaving 12 bases not matched to a gene. The CDR3 here is CATSAGTSGRALVETQYF. In nucleotides, the CDR3 is TGTGCCACCAGCGCCGGGACTAGCGGGAGGGCCTTAGTGGAGACCCAGTACTTC.

The rearrangement joins TRBV5-1 to TRBJ1-6; TRBD1 aligns across 11 bases. Losses at the gene ends were 0 bases for V and 11 bases for J; bases not matched to a gene: 10. The germline V gene has CDR1 SGHRS and CDR2 YFSETQ. This CDR3 has 17 residues. The CDR3 reads CASSLGLVGTGGTPLHF. The CDR3 DNA reads as TGCGCCAGCAGCTTGGGCTTGGTTGGGACAGGGGGAACACCCCTCCACTTT.

The gene calls are TRBV19 and TRBJ1-5; TRBD1 is a possible D gene (6 bases). This CDR3 comprises 16 residues. The V gene's germline CDR1 is LNHDA and CDR2 SQIVND (reference sequence). Trimming took 3 bases from V and 0 from J, leaving 12 bases between them. Here the CDR3 reads CASSMSDSYSNQPQHF. The CDR3 coding sequence is TGTGCCAGTAGTATGTCGGACAGCTATAGCAATCAGCCCCAGCATTTT.

The chain carries TRBV9 and TRBJ2-1; 14 bases are a match to TRBD2. Trimming at V came to 3 bases and at J to 9 bases, leaving 11 bases not matched to a gene. The CDR3 has 17 residues. Germline lookup yields CDR1 SGDLS and CDR2 YYNGEE. The CDR3 loop is CASSARTSGRYEGEQFF. CDR3 nucleotide sequence: TGTGCCAGCAGCGCGAGGACTAGCGGGAGGTATGAGGGTGAGCAGTTCTTC.

The chain links TRBV5-1 to TRBJ1-4; 7 bases are a match to TRBD1. V trimming: 4 bases; J trimming: 4 bases; junction bases outside the gene matches: 7. Germline V gene sequence: CDR1 SGHRS, CDR2 YFSETQ. The CDR3 is made up of 15 amino acids. In DNA, the CDR3 is TGCGCCAGCAGCGCGGGACAGCAGATTAATGAAAAACTGTTTTTT. It encodes CASSAGQQINEKLFF. Based on the CDR3 plus reference TRBV5-1 and TRBJ1-4, the full variable domain is KAGVTQTPRYLIKTRGQQVTLSCSPISGHRSVSWYQQTPGQGLQFLFEYFSETQRNKGNFPGRFSGRQFSNSRSEMNVSTLELGDSALYLCASSAGQQINEKLFFGSGTQLSVL.

V usage is TRBV4-2 and J usage is TRBJ1-2; D not resolved. CDR3 length: 17 amino acids. Per the germline V gene, CDR1 is LGHNA and CDR2 is YNFKEQ. Trimming stripped 1 base from V and 4 bases from J, with 19 bases between. CDR3 sequence reads: CASSQGRFVAEGYGYTF. CDR3 nucleotide sequence: TGTGCCAGCAGCCAAGGGAGGTTTGTGGCAGAGGGCTATGGCTACACCTTC.

This clone appeared a single time. This chain uses TRBV5-6 with TRBJ1-2; TRBD1 matches 9 bases. The V and J ends lost 0 bases and 5 bases, in that order; junction bases with no gene match: 5. The CDR3 extends over 15 amino acids. From germline, CDR1 is SGHDT and CDR2 YYEEEE. CDR3 loop: CASSLGGQGIYGYTF. The CDR3 DNA follows: TGTGCCAGCAGCTTGGGGGGACAGGGAATTTATGGCTACACCTTC.

The DNA of the CDR3 is TGTGCCAGCAGCGAACGTGCAACAGGTACTGAAGCTTTCTTT. It yields the protein CASSERATGTEAFF. The chain has TRBV7-2 and TRBJ1-1; perhaps TRBD1 as D (5 bases). V lost 5 bases and J lost 5, with 15 bases in between. Germline-derived CDR1 and CDR2 are SGHTA and FQGNSA. The CDR3 covers 14 residues.

The chain carries TRBV5-4 and TRBJ1-1; D is undetermined. The CDR3 is 13 residues long. Germline V gives CDR1 SGHNT, CDR2 YYREEE (reference sequence). The ends were cut back, 1 base at V and 0 bases at J, with 4 bases in the middle. CDR3 DNA: TGTGCCAGCAGCTTGACTTTGAACACTGAAGCTTTCTTT. Translated, it gives CASSLTLNTEAFF.

The gene calls are TRBV19 and TRBJ1-5; 12 nucleotides agree with TRBD1. The length of the CDR3 is 19 residues. The trim removed 5 bases at V and 0 bases at J, leaving 11 bases unmatched. In germline, CDR1 is LNHDA, CDR2 SQIVND (reference sequence). In DNA form, the CDR3 reads TGTGCCAGTAGTTCCGAACGGGACAGGGGGCGGGATAGCAATCAGCCCCAGCATTTT. This translates into CASSSERDRGRDSNQPQHF.

The gene calls are TRBV3-1 (or the pseudogene TRBV3-2) and TRBJ2-3; 7 bases align to TRBD2. Looked up from germline, CDR1 is LGHDT and CDR2 is YNNKEL (reference sequence). Trimming removed 5 bases from V and 2 bases from J; junction bases left unmatched: 7. This CDR3 contains 15 residues. Written as DNA, the CDR3 is TGTGCCAGCAGCTCAGCGGGGCATCTCACAGATACGCAGTATTTT. Encoded protein: CASSSAGHLTDTQYF.

The chain couples TRBV3-1 (or the pseudogene TRBV3-2) to TRBJ2-5, with a tentative D call TRBD1 (5 bases). V was shortened by 1 base and J by 6 bases, with 9 bases between the two germline ends. CDR1 is LGHDT, CDR2 YNNKEL, per germline (reference sequence). There are 13 residues in the CDR3. CDR3 sequence: CASSQGQMKTQYF. CDR3 nucleotide sequence: TGTGCCAGCAGCCAAGGACAGATGAAGACCCAGTACTTC.

This clone occurred a few times. The chain uses TRBV5-4 and TRBJ2-3, with TRBD2 matching over 11 bases. Trimming removed 5 bases from V and 5 bases from J; junction bases left unmatched: 7. Germline values: CDR1 SGHNT, CDR2 YYREEE (reference sequence). This CDR3 spans 15 amino acids. The CDR3 sequence is CASRPGLAGKDTQYF. For the CDR3, the DNA is TGTGCCAGCAGGCCAGGACTAGCGGGCAAAGATACGCAGTATTTT.

The table lists this clone with a few counts. This chain joins TRBV5-4 and TRBJ1-1; D call uncertain. The length of the CDR3 is 14 residues. Trimming cost V 2 bases and J 4 bases, with 12 bases left between them. The germline V gene encodes CDR1 SGHNT and CDR2 YYREEE (reference sequence). CDR3 DNA sequence: TGTGCCAGCAGCTTCGAACTCCGCGGCACTGAAGCTTTCTTT. It specifies CASSFELRGTEAFF.

The chain recombines TRBV7-9 with TRBJ1-5; no reliable D call. This CDR3 contains 12 residues. CDR1 is SEHNR, CDR2 FQNEAQ, per germline (reference sequence). V lost 4 bases, J lost 5 bases, and 6 bases lay in between. The CDR3 DNA reads as TGTGCCAGCAGCTACGTAGATCAGCCCCAGCATTTT. It codes for CASSYVDQPQHF.